This is a list of T cell receptor beta chains from one sample in a study of shared clonotypes between healthy human individuals. Profiled with immunoSEQ multiplex PCR; TCRdb holds only in-frame clones, not every one. This table has some 1,100,000 clones, around three quarters appearing once. Source material: memory CD4+ T cells from PBMCs. These receptors all come from a man aged 18 to 35 in good health. Some clones in this sample may be carry-over from other donors' samples. The CDR3 runs from the conserved cysteine through the conserved F or W. The order of the fields is V gene, J gene, CDR3 protein.

>TRBV10-3|TRBJ2-1
CANSGASENNEQFF
>TRBV6-1|TRBJ1-1
CASSRGNTEAFF
>TRBV5-4|TRBJ1-1
CASSLEVGGHTEAFF
>TRBV2|TRBJ1-6
CASSDEGSLNSPLHF
>TRBV7-9|TRBJ1-2
CASSSGRSYGYTF
>TRBV6-1|TRBJ2-5
CASRYRGGLETQYF
>TRBV15|TRBJ2-5
CATSRGGQQETQYF
>TRBV7-9|TRBJ2-2
CASSFRGAGELFF
>TRBV5-3|TRBJ2-2
CARSLRSGELFF
>TRBV5-1|TRBJ2-2
CASSSRTGEGTGELFF
>TRBV5-1|TRBJ2-1
CASSSRGASSYNEQFF
>TRBV9|TRBJ1-1
CASSGTQGARAFF
>TRBV5-1|TRBJ2-2
CASSPDSPRELFF